The subject of this entry is one T cell receptor (beta chain). Generated by immunoSEQ multiplex PCR, the TCRdb table keeps only in-frame clones and is missing some. The sample contains 7,000 or so clones, 74% of which appear only once. The sample is drawn from a study of OX40 agonist ivuxolimab in advanced cancers. Study-wide background: An agonistic anti-OX40 (CD134) antibody, ivuxolimab, was used to treat the patients. Six ivuxolimab dose levels, 0.01 to 10 mg/kg, were given intravenously every 2 weeks.

The germline V gene encodes CDR1 MGHDK and CDR2 SYGVNS. This CDR3 region has 15 residues. V shed 3 bases and J shed 5 bases, with 16 bases lying between them. This chain joins TRBV25-1 and TRBJ1-2; D is unclear. This clonotype was sampled from an adult with an advanced solid tumor such as melanoma, head and neck, liver or kidney cancer. This sample comprised CD4+ or CD8+ T cells sorted from blood, obtained in a trial of the OX40 agonist ivuxolimab. The CDR3 DNA sequence: TGTGCCAGCAGTGAGGGTCACGGGCCTGGGTATGGCTACACCTTC. It encodes CASSEGHGPGYGYTF.